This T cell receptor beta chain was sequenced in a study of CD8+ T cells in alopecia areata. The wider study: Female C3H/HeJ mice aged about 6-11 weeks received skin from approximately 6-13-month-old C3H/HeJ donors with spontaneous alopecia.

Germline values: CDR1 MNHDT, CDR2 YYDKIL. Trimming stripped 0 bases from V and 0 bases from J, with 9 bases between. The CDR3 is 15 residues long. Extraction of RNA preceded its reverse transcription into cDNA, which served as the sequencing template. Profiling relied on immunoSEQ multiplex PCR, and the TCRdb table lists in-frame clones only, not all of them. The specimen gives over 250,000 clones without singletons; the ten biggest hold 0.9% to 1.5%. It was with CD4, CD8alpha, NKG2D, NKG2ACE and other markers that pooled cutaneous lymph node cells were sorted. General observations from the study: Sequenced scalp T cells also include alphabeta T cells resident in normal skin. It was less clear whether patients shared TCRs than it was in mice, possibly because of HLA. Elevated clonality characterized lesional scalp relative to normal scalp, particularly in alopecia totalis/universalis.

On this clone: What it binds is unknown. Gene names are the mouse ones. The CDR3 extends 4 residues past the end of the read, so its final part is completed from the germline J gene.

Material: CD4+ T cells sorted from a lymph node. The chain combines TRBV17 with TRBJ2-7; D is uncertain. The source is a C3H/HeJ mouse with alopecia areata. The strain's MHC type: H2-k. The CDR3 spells CASSRDSTVSYEQYF. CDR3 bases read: TGTGCTAGCAGTAGAGATTCAACAGTCTCCTAT. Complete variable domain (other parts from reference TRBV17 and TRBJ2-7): DTTVKQNPRYKLARVGKPVNLICSQTMNHDTMYWYQKKPNQAPKLLLFYYDKILNREADTFEKFQSSRPNNSFCSLYIGSAGLEYSAMYLCASSRDSTVSYEQYFGPGTRLTVL.